The T cell receptor (beta chain) described here comes from a study of beta chain features in type 1 diabetes. Findings and limits, study-wide: Naive, central memory and Treg TCRB repertoires appeared more alike in patients than in healthy donors. Moderately but significantly shorter TCRB CDR3s were found in Type 1 diabetes patients in all four CD4+ subsets.

With regard to this clone: Its antigen is unidentified.

Sampling consisted of one heparinised blood draw per donor, averaging around 100 mL. Sorting produced populations that all topped 95% purity. Expressed TCRB transcripts were sequenced after all isolated RNA was converted to cDNA. Here immunoSEQ multiplex PCR was the method, and the copy in TCRdb shows in-frame clones only, minus some. Counted here are under 300,000 clones, 11% occurring once; the ten biggest clones make up over 0.015%. CDR1 and CDR2 from the germline V gene are MNHEY and SVGAGI. The CDR3 is 12 amino acids. Trimming took off 6 bases at V and 4 bases at J, with 10 bases between the two ends.

The sequence derives from a man aged 25-45 years with type 1 diabetes. The J gene is TRBJ2-7, the V gene TRBV6-5, with TRBD1 as a possible D gene (5 bases). The sample consisted of naive CD4+ T cells from blood. The CDR3 region is CASRTTVYEQYF. CDR3 DNA sequence: TGTGCCAGCAGAACGACAGTTTACGAGCAGTACTTC.